The next 10 T cell receptor beta chains were all read from a single sample in a study of blood T cells in healthy people across ages. PCR was performed a second time for about 7 to 11 cycles using a sample-barcoded 5' primer and a J-beta primer mix. TCRdb reprocessed the 5' RACE reads with MiXCR, giving one entry per CDR3 protein. This table holds roughly 680,000 distinct CDR3 sequences, more than 45% found once. Sequencing was performed on blood. These receptor sequences come from a woman over 75 in good health.

The V and J genes are TRBV12-3 or TRBV12-4 and TRBJ2-2, with D hard to call. CDR3 length equals 14 residues. The ends were cut back, 0 bases at V and 5 bases at J, with 7 bases in the middle. CDR3 in DNA: TGTGCCAGCAGTTTAGCGCGAGTAACCGGGGAGCTGTTTTTT. Protein product: CASSLARVTGELFF.

Concerning this clonotype itself: At one of its ends the junction is not consistent with the germline gene, which may arise from a read error. The V gene is TRBV28, the J gene TRBJ2-5; no firm D call. Germline V gene lookup returns CDR1 MDHEN and CDR2 SYDVKM. The length of the CDR3 is 11 residues. CDR3 nucleotides: TGTGCCAGCAGTGAGAGAGAGACCCGGTACTTC. Translated: CASSERETRYF.

This clonotype was counted many times. The chain links TRBV29-1 to TRBJ2-1; 7 bases are a match to TRBD1. Looked up from germline, CDR1 is SQVTM and CDR2 is ANQGSEA. The CDR3 has 13 residues. The junction had 7 bases not matched to a gene; V was cut back by 8 bases and J by 3 bases. As DNA, the CDR3 is TGCAGCTACCGGGACAGACTCTACAATGAGCAGTTCTTC. Its translation is CSYRDRLYNEQFF.

In its sample, this clonotype was seen many times. The chain couples TRBV5-5 to TRBJ2-5; D is unclear. The CDR3 covers 13 residues. Germline CDR1 SGHKS, CDR2 YYEKEE (reference sequence). V dropped 0 bases and J dropped 2 bases, with 5 bases sitting between them. The CDR3 nucleotides are TGTGCCAGCAGCTTGGCAGTACAAGAGACCCAGTACTTC. It translates to CASSLAVQETQYF. Variable domain in full (rest from reference TRBV5-5 and TRBJ2-5): DAGVTQSPTHLIKTRGQQVTLRCSPISGHKSVSWYQQVLGQGPQFIFQYYEKEERGRGNFPDRFSARQFPNYSSELNVNALLLGDSALYLCASSLAVQETQYFGPGTRLLVL.

This sequence joins TRBV5-1 and TRBJ2-1; 13 bases map to TRBD2. In germline, CDR1 is SGHRS, CDR2 YFSETQ. The ends lost 4 bases at V and 10 bases at J; junction bases unmatched: 11. The CDR3 sequence is 16 residues long. CDR3 sequence: CASSPLAGGLLSEQFF. CDR3 DNA: TGCGCCAGCAGCCCACTAGCGGGAGGGCTACTCAGCGAGCAGTTCTTC. Based on the CDR3 plus reference TRBV5-1 and TRBJ2-1, the full variable domain is KAGVTQTPRYLIKTRGQQVTLSCSPISGHRSVSWYQQTPGQGLQFLFEYFSETQRNKGNFPGRFSGRQFSNSRSEMNVSTLELGDSALYLCASSPLAGGLLSEQFFGPGTRLTVL.

The J gene is TRBJ2-5, the V gene TRBV3-1; D perhaps matches TRBD2 (5 bases). Germline CDR1 is LGHDT and CDR2 is YNNKEL (reference sequence). The V end was cut by 4 bases, the J end by 0 bases, with 9 bases between. The CDR3 runs 14 residues. The CDR3 reads CASSRALDQETQYF. The CDR3 coding sequence is TGTGCCAGCAGCCGAGCACTAGACCAAGAGACCCAGTACTTC.

This chain links TRBV20-1 with TRBJ2-1; tentative D call: TRBD2 (5 bases). The germline V and J ends were trimmed by 5 bases and 3 bases, with 20 bases remaining between them. This CDR3 comprises 16 residues. Germline CDR1 is DFQATT and CDR2 is SNEGSKA (reference sequence). DNA of the CDR3: TGCAGTGCTCCTAACGGGCGGGTCAATCGCTACAATGAGCAGTTCTTC. Translation gives CSAPNGRVNRYNEQFF.

The chain employs TRBV20-1 and TRBJ1-5; D gene unclear. CDR3 length: 12 amino acids. Germline V lookup: CDR1 DFQATT, CDR2 SNEGSKA (reference sequence). Trimming cost V 2 bases and J 5 bases, with 7 bases left between them. CDR3 sequence (DNA): TGCAGTGCTAGACGGGCGTATCAGCCCCAGCATTTT. Translation gives CSARRAYQPQHF.

This clonotype was seen only a few times. The chain carries TRBV7-2 and TRBJ2-1; D tentatively fits TRBD1 or TRBD2 (5 bases each). The CDR3 spans 15 residues. Per the germline V gene, CDR1 is SGHTA and CDR2 is FQGNSA. Trimming stripped 8 bases from V and 0 bases from J, with 14 bases between. The chain's CDR3 is CASCPLGVSYNEQFF. The CDR3 coding sequence is TGTGCCAGCTGCCCCCTGGGGGTCTCCTACAATGAGCAGTTCTTC.

This clonotype was observed a few times. The J gene is TRBJ2-1, the V gene TRBV28, with D perhaps TRBD1 or TRBD2 (5 bases each). Trimming removed 5 bases from V and 10 bases from J, with 15 bases in between. The CDR3 runs to 13 residues. The germline V gene has CDR1 MDHEN and CDR2 SYDVKM. CDR3 amino acids: CASSAYRWREQFF. CDR3 sequence (DNA): TGTGCCAGCAGTGCCTACAGGTGGAGGGAGCAGTTCTTC.